Following are 20 T cell receptor beta chains from one sample sequenced in a study of early T cells in non-severe SARS-CoV-2 infection. TCRdb ran MiXCR on the 5' RACE reads and lists one entry per CDR3 protein. The profile covers approximately 110,000 distinct CDR3 sequences, with more than 13% appearing a single time and 21% taken by the ten largest. The specimen was whole blood. Receptors were obtained from an adult who was a healthcare worker with PCR-confirmed SARS-CoV-2 infection or an uninfected control (not recorded which).

V and J are TRBV6-2 or TRBV6-3 and TRBJ2-5; perhaps TRBD2 as D (5 bases). This CDR3 is 14 amino acids long. Trimming pared 6 bases from V and 1 base from J, leaving 12 bases between. CDR1 and CDR2 (germline): MNHEY, SVGEGT. The CDR3 loop is CASRRTSAQETQYF. The CDR3 nucleotides are TGTGCCAGCAGGCGTACTAGTGCCCAAGAGACCCAGTACTTC.

V usage is TRBV3-1 and J usage is TRBJ2-3; possibly TRBD1 for D (6 bases). The CDR3 sequence is 15 residues long. The V end lost 1 base, the J end lost 4 bases, and 12 bases lay between the germline ends. CDR1 is LGHDT, CDR2 YNNKEL, per germline (reference sequence). CDR3 sequence: CASSQGRTGPDTQYF. CDR3 DNA sequence: TGTGCCAGCAGCCAAGGTCGTACAGGGCCAGATACGCAGTATTTT.

This clonotype was seen at least ten times. V usage is TRBV20-1 and J usage is TRBJ2-1; D not certain. V shed 7 bases and J shed 7 bases, with 20 bases lying between them. The length of the CDR3 is 14 residues. Germline lookup yields CDR1 DFQATT and CDR2 SNEGSKA (reference sequence). CDR3 sequence (DNA): TGCAGTGTTCCGAAACAGAGCATCGGGAATGAGCAGTTCTTC. Residues: CSVPKQSIGNEQFF.

This clonotype was counted at least ten times. This chain connects TRBV7-3 to TRBJ2-3, with 10 bases fitting TRBD2. Germline CDR1 SGHTA, CDR2 FQGTGA. With V trimmed by 4 bases and J by 2 bases, 3 bases remained unmatched. The CDR3 covers 15 residues. CDR3 in amino acids: CASSSGLAVTDTQYF. The CDR3 DNA follows: TGTGCCAGCAGCTCCGGACTAGCGGTCACAGATACGCAGTATTTT.

This clonotype came up many times. CDR3 amino acids: CSVFAGAYEQYF. The CDR3, as DNA: TGCAGCGTTTTCGCAGGGGCCTACGAGCAGTACTTC. V is TRBV29-1 and J is TRBJ2-7, with a tentative D call TRBD1 (6 bases). The V gene lost 5 bases and the J gene lost 2 bases, with 10 bases spanning the gap. The germline V gene encodes CDR1 SQVTM and CDR2 ANQGSEA. This CDR3 spans 12 amino acids.

This clonotype was picked up a small number of times. J is TRBJ1-1 and V is TRBV7-2; TRBD1 matches at 9 bases. The CDR3 contains 15 residues. The germline CDR1 and CDR2 sequences are SGHTA and FQGNSA. V lost 5 bases to trimming and J lost 1 base; unmatched junction nucleotides: 5. The CDR3 loop reads CASSPGTGSNTEAFF. The CDR3 bases are TGTGCCAGCAGCCCCGGGACAGGGTCGAACACTGAAGCTTTCTTT.

This clonotype turned up a few times. The chain combines TRBV2 with TRBJ2-1; TRBD2 agrees at 9 bases. The CDR3 loop spans 15 amino acids. CDR1 is SNHLY and CDR2 is FYNNEI in the germline V gene. V lost 7 bases, J lost 1 base, and 5 bases stayed unmatched. CDR3 sequence reads: CASNLAGRSYNEQFF. The CDR3 DNA follows: TGTGCCAGCAACCTAGCGGGGAGATCCTACAATGAGCAGTTCTTC.

This clonotype has more than one count but fewer than ten. The chain joins TRBV29-1 to TRBJ2-3, with D perhaps TRBD2 (7 bases). Germline values: CDR1 SQVTM, CDR2 ANQGSEA. V lost 1 base and J 5 bases, leaving 19 bases between the germline ends. The CDR3 loop spans 16 amino acids. The CDR3 DNA is TGCAGCGTTGAAGTTTGGGTACCAGGGGAGGGAGATACGCAGTATTTT. Amino acids: CSVEVWVPGEGDTQYF.

This clonotype turned up a few times. This chain joins TRBV3-1 and TRBJ2-1; D is tentatively TRBD1 or TRBD2 (5 bases each). The germline V gene encodes CDR1 LGHDT and CDR2 YNNKEL (reference sequence). V lost 1 base and J 7 bases, leaving 14 bases between the germline ends. The CDR3 has 15 amino acids. In nucleotides, the CDR3 is TGTGCCAGCAGCCAAGCCGGGGCAGGTCGTAATGAGCAGTTCTTC. It encodes CASSQAGAGRNEQFF.

This clonotype was counted at least ten times. The genes are TRBV18 and TRBJ2-6; no firm D call. Germline-derived CDR1 and CDR2 are KGHSH and LQKENI. The CDR3 is made up of 14 amino acids. Deletions cut 2 bases from V and 4 bases from J, with 6 bases between. The CDR3 region is CASSPEAGANVLTF. CDR3 in DNA: TGTGCCAGCTCACCAGAGGCAGGGGCCAACGTCCTGACTTTC.

This clonotype has a handful of counts. The chain employs TRBV2 and TRBJ2-5; no clear D. The CDR3 extends over 12 amino acids. In germline, CDR1 is SNHLY, CDR2 FYNNEI. The germline V and J ends were trimmed by 7 bases and 2 bases, with 8 bases remaining between them. This chain's CDR3 is CASTGFQETQYF. The CDR3 DNA follows: TGTGCCAGCACGGGCTTTCAAGAGACCCAGTACTTC.

The chain carries TRBV11-2 and TRBJ2-5; D is perhaps TRBD1 (6 bases). This CDR3 has 15 amino acids. Trimming took 5 bases from V and 4 from J, leaving 17 bases between them. Germline-derived CDR1 and CDR2 are SGHAT and FQNNGV. CDR3 nucleotide sequence: TGTGCCAGCAGCCTACAGGGTTCGGAGGTAGAGACCCAGTACTTC. This gives the protein CASSLQGSEVETQYF.

This clonotype was seen a handful of times. V and J are TRBV6-5 and TRBJ2-7, with D unclear. Germline V gene sequence: CDR1 MNHEY, CDR2 SVGAGI. This CDR3 region has 16 residues. V was pared by 0 bases and J by 6 bases, with 18 bases between. The CDR3 DNA reads TGTGCCAGCAGTTACTCCTGGTCTACAAAAGCCGGCGAGCAGTACTTC. This gives the protein CASSYSWSTKAGEQYF.

The V and J genes are TRBV5-4 and TRBJ2-7; 8 bases align to TRBD2. Germline V CDR1 and CDR2: SGHNT, YYREEE (reference sequence). Trimming removed 4 bases from V and 2 bases from J; junction bases left unmatched: 5. This CDR3 spans 14 amino acids. DNA for the CDR3: TGTGCCAGCAGCGCCGCGGGACTAGCCTACGAGCAGTACTTC. Translation: CASSAAGLAYEQYF.

This sequence joins TRBV10-3 and TRBJ1-1, with 11 positions matching TRBD1. The CDR3 length is 14 residues. Looked up from germline, CDR1 is ENHRY and CDR2 is SYGVKD. The J segment lost 10 bases and the V segment lost 4 bases, leaving 8 bases of the junction unmatched. This CDR3 is CAISASEDRGLAFF. CDR3 DNA sequence: TGTGCCATCAGTGCTTCAGAGGACAGGGGGCTAGCTTTCTTT.

This clonotype appeared a few times. The J gene is TRBJ2-1, the V gene TRBV20-1; 11 positions agree with TRBD2. CDR1 is DFQATT and CDR2 is SNEGSKA in the germline V gene (reference sequence). CDR3 length equals 14 residues. J lost 5 bases, V lost 5 bases, and 5 bases had no gene match. The CDR3 loop is CSASLAGGNNEQFF. The DNA for the CDR3 is TGCAGTGCTTCCCTAGCGGGGGGCAACAATGAGCAGTTCTTC.

Many counts were recorded for this clonotype. The J gene is TRBJ2-5, the V gene TRBV10-2; D might be TRBD1 (6 bases). Trimming shortened V by 4 bases and J by 2 bases, and 8 bases separated the two germline ends. The CDR3 is 13 residues long. In germline, CDR1 is WSHSY, CDR2 SAAADI. CDR3 in DNA: TGCGCCAGCAGTGCCCAGGGGCAAGAGACCCAGTACTTC. It encodes CASSAQGQETQYF.

The chain recombines TRBV7-6 with TRBJ2-6; no firm D call. Germline CDR1 SGHVS, CDR2 FNYEAQ. Trimming removed 1 base from V and 0 bases from J, with 7 bases in between. The CDR3 is 16 residues long. CDR3 in DNA: TGTGCCAGCAGCTTAGAGGGTAGCTCTGGGGCCAACGTCCTGACTTTC. The encoded protein is CASSLEGSSGANVLTF.

This clonotype appeared a few times. The V call is TRBV24-1, the J call TRBJ2-1, with D possibly TRBD2 on 6 matching bases. The CDR3 covers 14 residues. V was pared by 5 bases and J by 0 bases, with 7 bases between. The germline V gene has CDR1 KGHDR and CDR2 SFDVKD. The CDR3 protein is CATSAGGSYNEQFF. DNA of the CDR3: TGTGCCACCAGTGCCGGGGGCTCCTACAATGAGCAGTTCTTC.

A few counts support this clonotype. CDR3 coding DNA: TGTGCCAGCAGCCCACCCGGGGACGGGCGCGTTGGTACGCAGTATTTT. Protein sequence: CASSPPGDGRVGTQYF. The rearrangement uses TRBV7-3 and TRBJ2-3; D possibly matches TRBD1 or TRBD2 (5 bases each). Germline lookup yields CDR1 SGHTA and CDR2 FQGTGA. Trimming removed 5 bases from V and 8 bases from J, with 23 bases in between. The CDR3 has 16 amino acids. Drawing the rest from reference TRBV7-3 and TRBJ2-3, the complete variable domain is GAGVSQTPSNKVTEKGKYVELRCDPISGHTALYWYRQSLGQGPEFLIYFQGTGAADDSGLPNDRFFAVRPEGSVSTLKIQRTERGDSAVYLCASSPPGDGRVGTQYFGPGTRLTVL.